The 7 T cell receptor beta chains reported below all come from one sample, sequenced in a study of PD-L1 blockade in urothelial cancer. Sample time point: pretreatment peripheral blood. Libraries were prepared by immunoSEQ multiplex PCR; TCRdb keeps only in-frame clonotypes and omits some of them. The sample contains roughly 40,000 clones, 91% of which appear only once. The material sequenced was PBMCs, taken around atezolizumab (anti-PD-L1) treatment. The receptors stem from a woman aged 60-75 years with urothelial cancer.

This chain uses TRBV5-4 with TRBJ1-2, with 7 bases fitting TRBD1. Germline assignment: CDR1 SGHNT and CDR2 YYREEE (reference sequence). The J segment lost 6 bases and the V segment lost 5 bases, leaving 13 bases of the junction unmatched. This CDR3 is 15 amino acids long. This CDR3 reads CASSQITGALDGYTF. DNA for the CDR3: TGTGCCAGCAGTCAGATTACAGGGGCCCTAGATGGCTACACCTTC. The full variable domain, with the rest looked up from reference TRBV5-4 and TRBJ1-2, is ETGVTQSPTHLIKTRGQQVTLRCSSQSGHNTVSWYQQALGQGPQFIFQYYREEENGRGNFPPRFSGLQFPNYSSELNVNALELDDSALYLCASSQITGALDGYTFGSGTRLTVV.

The V call is TRBV7-9, the J call TRBJ1-2; no firm D call. The germline V gene encodes CDR1 SEHNR and CDR2 FQNEAQ (reference sequence). The CDR3 runs to 13 residues. Trimming left V 1 base short and J 4 bases short, with 7 bases between. CDR3 protein: CASSLVASYGYTF. CDR3 DNA sequence: TGTGCCAGCAGCTTAGTTGCCAGCTATGGCTACACCTTC.

This chain links TRBV5-1 with TRBJ1-2, with D tentatively TRBD1 (6 bases). Germline V CDR1 and CDR2: SGHRS, YFSETQ. This CDR3 is built from 13 residues. The V end lost 0 bases, the J end lost 8 bases, and 11 bases lay between the germline ends. CDR3 nucleotide sequence: TGCGCCAGCAGCTTGGGTCGGGACAAGGGCTACACCTTC. The encoded protein is CASSLGRDKGYTF. The full variable domain, in which reference TRBV5-1 and TRBJ1-2 provide the parts outside the CDR3, is KAGVTQTPRYLIKTRGQQVTLSCSPISGHRSVSWYQQTPGQGLQFLFEYFSETQRNKGNFPGRFSGRQFSNSRSEMNVSTLELGDSALYLCASSLGRDKGYTFGSGTRLTVV.

This chain uses TRBV5-8 with TRBJ2-3; 9 bases align to TRBD2. With V trimmed by 5 bases and J by 6 bases, 10 bases remained unmatched. This CDR3 comprises 15 residues. Germline V lookup: CDR1 SGHTS, CDR2 YDEGEE. The CDR3 DNA sequence: TGTGCCAGCAGGCCATGGACAGCGGGAGGTGATACGCAGTATTTT. Its protein product is CASRPWTAGGDTQYF.

The chain uses TRBV6-5 and TRBJ2-7, with 8 nucleotides matching TRBD2. V shed 7 bases and J 2 bases; nucleotides not matched to a gene: 10. Germline values: CDR1 MNHEY, CDR2 SVGAGI. The CDR3 extends over 15 amino acids. In DNA, the CDR3 is TGTGCCAGCACCTACCGGGGGGGATTAACCTACGAGCAGTACTTC. Translated: CASTYRGGLTYEQYF.

This chain links TRBV28 with TRBJ1-5; 9 nucleotides agree with TRBD1. From germline, CDR1 is MDHEN and CDR2 SYDVKM. The CDR3 length is 14 residues. With V trimmed by 9 bases and J by 7 bases, 10 bases remained unmatched. This CDR3 reads CASAGTGSYQPQHF. The CDR3 nucleotides read TGTGCCAGTGCCGGGACAGGGTCGTACCAGCCCCAGCATTTT. Combining the CDR3 with reference TRBV28 and TRBJ1-5 gives the whole variable domain DVKVTQSSRYLVKRTGEKVFLECVQDMDHENMFWYRQDPGLGLRLIYFSYDVKMKEKGDIPEGYSVSREKKERFSLILESASTNQTSMYLCASAGTGSYQPQHFGDGTRLSIL.

V is TRBV18 and J is TRBJ2-7; TRBD2 matches 10 bases. The V segment lost 5 bases and the J segment 3 bases; nucleotides outside the gene matches: 7. The germline V gene has CDR1 KGHSH and CDR2 LQKENI. The CDR3 is 15 residues long. The CDR3 DNA reads as TGTGCCAGCTCATCCCTAGCGGGAGAGGTCTACGAGCAGTACTTC. Protein product: CASSSLAGEVYEQYF.